The entry below describes one T cell receptor beta chain. Its antigen is still unknown. The donors comprised healthy bone marrow donors. This sample was taken from a study of cytomegalovirus exposure and HLA in healthy donors. General observations from the study: In a later analysis, HLA-associated TCR beta chains were more clonally expanded than equally common others. Productive rates of about 87% or about 30% were seen for most TCR beta V segments in an earlier analysis. Under in vitro conditions, a few CMV-associated chains were confirmed as specific for CMV antigens.

This CDR3 is 15 amino acids long. V gave up 5 bases and J gave up 6 bases; unmatched junction bases: 5. The germline V gene has CDR1 SGHRS and CDR2 YFSETQ. The PCR employed 60 Vbeta primers together with 13 Jbeta primers. Assay used: immunoSEQ multiplex PCR; TCRdb lists only in-frame clones, some missing. The profile covers roughly 100,000 clones, with about four fifths appearing a single time and roughly 4.5% taken by the ten largest. This TCR came from a middle-aged woman in good health and CMV-seronegative. What was sequenced was PBMCs. V is TRBV5-1 and J is TRBJ2-7; TRBD2 aligns across 16 bases. The CDR3 is CASRPGLAGGPEQYF. For the CDR3, the DNA is TGCGCCAGCAGACCGGGACTAGCGGGGGGGCCCGAGCAGTACTTC.